This T cell receptor beta chain was found in a study of Tregs in tolerant kidney transplant recipients (dated by TCRdb to between 2018 and 2021). As for the study more broadly: Before combined kidney and bone marrow transplantation, this study identified donor-specific regulatory T cells using TCRbeta sequencing and then followed those same cells after transplant. In a few healthy controls, several methods of expanding Tregs specific for an allogeneic donor were compared by TCRbeta repertoire sequencing.

The CDR3, cysteine through phenylalanine, is 15 amino acids long. The entry retains the CDR3 DNA only, 45 bases that are in frame from base 1. The junction shows trimming of 6 bases on V and 1 base on J, and the gene matches do not reach 8 bases of it. The germline V gene encodes CDR1 MNHEY and CDR2 SMNVEV (reference sequence). Thawed PBMCs were FACS-sorted into unstimulated Tregs (CD4+CD25+CD127-), CD4+ non-Tregs (CD4+CD25-), CD4 cells and CD8 cells. Blood from healthy controls was obtained either as purchased buffy coats or from healthy volunteers. Healthy control blood was processed to PBMCs with a Ficoll density gradient and then cryopreserved, whereas patient PBMCs were collected both before and after transplant. On the study overall, not on this receptor specifically: Expanding Tregs with activated donor B cells appeared to identify the most biologically relevant and donor-specific TCRbeta repertoire. Because only a small number of patients were included, the study had limitations, and the results will need to be validated in larger populations as well as under other immunosuppression protocols. Biological reproducibility was not directly addressed, though technical replication error appeared minimal.

In regard to this clone: Its recognized antigen is unknown. Base qualities were left out, and no much larger clone turns up one base away.

Genomic DNA was extracted from sorted cells with the QIAGEN DNeasy Blood and Tissue Kit for TCRbeta CDR3 sequencing. High-throughput TCRbeta CDR3 sequencing, including PCR amplification with bias correction and internal controls, was performed commercially through immunoSEQ. The original methods were these. Unique productive TCRbeta sequences were defined by CDR3 nucleotide sequence when primers matched and otherwise by CDR3 amino acid sequence together with Vbeta and Jbeta genes. To correct for sorting error, sequences found in more than one sorted population at a frequency ratio of 2:1 or less were discarded, and the remaining shared sequences were assigned to the population with the higher frequency. A sequence counted as donor-reactive if, in CFSE-low cells, the sequence had a frequency of at least 0.01% and was expanded at least 5-fold compared with unstimulated cells. Repertoire divergence was quantified by Jensen-Shannon divergence using the top 100 TCRbeta sequences ranked by frequency. For any sample with multiple sequencing runs, sorting error was corrected in each run separately before the runs were pooled. In its TCRdb copy, this immuneACCESS table keeps in-frame sequences only and misses some clones. Where compared with another copy, unresolved V genes explain less than half of these, and the others have no known cause. From that table come the V and J calls and clone size; the DNA was used to work out D and trimming. For this sample the table gives some 110,000 clones, of which about 90% were detected only once. In total, the top ten clones hold roughly 0.63% of the sample.

The sample was CD4+ T cells from blood. The rearranged segments are TRBV27 and TRBJ1-1, and TRBD1 aligns with 7 junction nucleotides. The clonotype originates from a human donor in good health. The CDR3 amino acid sequence is: CASRKNRGWNTEAFF. The bases read TGTGCCAGCAGAAAGAACAGGGGTTGGAACACTGAAGCTTTCTTT.